This TCR beta chain is from a study of human T cells and chemical hapten exposure (dated by TCRdb to the early 2020s). Background on the whole study: For sensitization, 2% DPC in acetone was applied to a 2 cm by 2 cm area of upper inner arm skin. Throughout the study period of around 24 weeks, patients also received therapeutic DPC doses to the scalp every week. Patch tests used Finn chambers with 0.01% DPC on the upper back, scored after 6 days by International Contact Dermatitis Research Group standards. Alopecia areata with under or over 50% scalp involvement, alopecia totalis and alopecia universalis were represented in the patient cohort, which was mostly female. The libraries were sequenced as a pool, and the TCR yield per sample differed mostly because of small variations in library volumes within the pool. Peripheral blood TCR repertoire changes were tracked in vivo in alopecia patients during primary and secondary sensitization to the hapten diphenylcyclopropenone (DPC). Patient blood was sampled pre-sensitization (week 0) and at 2, 6 and about 24 weeks after DPC sensitization. Blood for TCR sequencing was provided by twenty-nine alopecia patients at one to four time points (pre-sensitization, 2, 6 and 24 weeks).

This clonotype was counted a few times. Its antigen is still unknown. A read error may account for a junction end that differs from germline. CDR1 and CDR2 are read off the germline V gene (reference sequence) as DFQATT and SNEGSKA. Including cysteine and phenylalanine, the CDR3 has 13 amino acids. Just the 39-base CDR3 DNA is kept, in frame starting at base 1. The intended sense of this specimen's time point label: patch test 3, about 24 weeks after DPC sensitization. According to the study, the label for this sample's treatment or condition signals: therapeutic diphenylcyclopropenone sensitization with weekly scalp DPC. At each patch-test visit, blood was drawn before the patch test was applied. To be eligible, patients had to be aged 18 to 70, diagnosed with alopecia and judged suitable for DPC therapy, while pregnant patients were excluded. Total RNA was isolated from unfractionated whole blood collected in Tempus Blood RNA tubes.

Library generation was performed with RACE. Sequencing instrument: NextSeq 500. During library preparation, unique molecular identifiers were attached to individual cDNA molecules so that TCRs could be counted in a quantitative, reproducible way. Each blood RNA sample was used to sequence both TCR alpha and TCR beta chains. Turning to the authors' computational methods: The median number of TCRs per sample was some 100,000, ranging from roughly 23,224 to 690,600. V, J and CDR3 annotation of the TCR reads was carried out using the Decombinator software suite. For PS versus PT1 abundance plots, all samples were subsampled to the same number of TCRs (28,000). Expanded TCRs were defined as absent before sensitization and observed at least eight times at the 2-week time point. Clones were called with MiXCR by TCRdb after fastp trimmed the public reads at Q25, and only in-frame beta chains were retained. Identical CDR3 proteins give one entry, which carries the most common genes and DNA. The V and J calls come from TCRdb's annotation, not from the publication. The sample contains about 160,000 distinct CDR3 sequences, 25% to 30% of them found a single time. Together, the top ten hold 2.1% of the sample.

Results and caveats for the whole study, not just this receptor: The number of PT1 expanded TCRs positively correlated with patch test score, significant at thresholds 8, 16 and 32 but not 4. All patients had alopecia, a presumed autoimmune disease, so their immune response might differ from that of healthy individuals. Expanded TCRs formed significantly more large CDR3 similarity clusters than pre-sensitization or healthy control sets, consistent with antigen-driven responses. DPC sensitization did not change the number of TCRs with a frequency above 1 in 1000, and there was no evidence of changes in global repertoire structure. After repeated subsampling, the strength of the expansion versus patch-test correlation and the threshold at which it became significant changed.

This material consisted of whole blood, taken in connection with sensitization to the hapten diphenylcyclopropenone (DPC). The TCR originated in a woman in her late teens or twenties with alopecia areata. Some clones in this sample may be carry-over from other donors' samples. Recombination linked TRBV20-1 to TRBJ2-7; TRBD1 matches 10 bases in the middle. The DNA reads TGCAGTGCTAGGGAGACAGGGGGCTCTAGGGTTCACTTC. Its coded protein is CSARETGGSRVHF.